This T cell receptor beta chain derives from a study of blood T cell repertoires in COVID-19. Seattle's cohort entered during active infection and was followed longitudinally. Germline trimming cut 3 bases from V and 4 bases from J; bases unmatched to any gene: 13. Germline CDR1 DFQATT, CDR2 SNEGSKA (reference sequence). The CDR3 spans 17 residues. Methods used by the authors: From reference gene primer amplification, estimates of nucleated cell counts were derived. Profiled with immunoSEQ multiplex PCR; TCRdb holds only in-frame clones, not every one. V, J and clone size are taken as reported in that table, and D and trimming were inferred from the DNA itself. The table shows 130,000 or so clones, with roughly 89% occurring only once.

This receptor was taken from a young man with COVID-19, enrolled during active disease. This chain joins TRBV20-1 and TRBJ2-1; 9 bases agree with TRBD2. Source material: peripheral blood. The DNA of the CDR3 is TGCAGTGCTAGTGATCTCGGGGTAGCGGGGGCATACAATGAGCAGTTCTTC. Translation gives CSASDLGVAGAYNEQFF.